The 18 T cell receptor beta chains below come from one sample, sequenced in a study of cytomegalovirus exposure and HLA in healthy donors. Primers: 60 Vbeta forward and 13 Jbeta reverse. Libraries were prepared by immunoSEQ multiplex PCR; TCRdb keeps only in-frame clonotypes and omits some of them. The sample carries under 200,000 clones, around 68% recorded once. The sequenced material came from PBMCs. The receptors originated from a woman between 40 and 50 years old in good health and CMV-seropositive.

V usage is TRBV6-1 and J usage is TRBJ1-6; no reliable D call. Germline loops: CDR1 MNHNS, CDR2 SASEGT. The CDR3 is 16 amino acids. The germline V and J ends were trimmed by 4 bases and 7 bases, with 17 bases remaining between them. CDR3 nucleotides: TGTGCCAGCAGTGCTGTCGCTGGGCTTATCAATTCACCCCTCCACTTT. This sequence encodes CASSAVAGLINSPLHF.

The V gene is TRBV19, the J gene TRBJ2-5; tentatively, D is TRBD2 (7 bases). This CDR3 spans 17 amino acids. CDR1 and CDR2 (germline): LNHDA, SQIVND (reference sequence). The ends were cut back, 3 bases at V and 5 bases at J, with 22 bases in the middle. The CDR3 is CASSMLGRRTRGETQYF. The CDR3 DNA reads TGTGCCAGTAGTATGCTAGGGCGGCGGACTAGGGGGGAGACCCAGTACTTC.

V gene TRBV5-5 combines with J gene TRBJ1-5, with TRBD1 matching over 7 bases. The CDR3 covers 20 residues. Trimming at V came to 0 bases and at J to 1 base, leaving 16 bases not matched to a gene. CDR1 is SGHKS, CDR2 YYEKEE, per germline (reference sequence). The CDR3 here is CASSLEVGGRGVRSNQPQHF. The CDR3 bases are TGTGCCAGCAGCTTGGAGGTGGGAGGCAGGGGGGTTAGAAGCAATCAGCCCCAGCATTTT.

This clone showed up just a few times. The chain links TRBV21-1 to TRBJ2-7; TRBD2, the D gene given by the table, was not confirmed from the DNA. TRBV21-1 is marked as a pseudogene. The CDR3 is 16 amino acids. Here the CDR3 reads CASSLRTSGRHYEQYF. The CDR3 nucleotides read TGTGCCAGCAGCCTACGGACTAGCGGGAGGCACTACGAGCAGTACTTC.

This chain connects TRBV19 to TRBJ2-7; 7 nucleotides agree with TRBD2. The CDR3 loop spans 13 amino acids. V trimming: 5 bases; J trimming: 0 bases; junction bases outside the gene matches: 1. Germline lookup yields CDR1 LNHDA and CDR2 SQIVND (reference sequence). CDR3 sequence reads: CASSGDYSYEQYF. The CDR3 DNA follows: TGTGCCAGTAGTGGGGACTACTCCTACGAGCAGTACTTC.

The gene calls are TRBV6-5 and TRBJ1-1; 10 bases map to TRBD1. CDR1 MNHEY and CDR2 SVGAGI come from the germline V gene. This CDR3 has 15 amino acids. V lost 5 bases and J lost 1; bases outside the gene matches: 4. CDR3 sequence (DNA): TGTGCCAGCAGTAAACGGACAGGGGGGAACACTGAAGCTTTCTTT. It codes for CASSKRTGGNTEAFF.

The chain employs TRBV5-8 and TRBJ1-3, with TRBD1 as a possible D gene (5 bases). The germline V gene encodes CDR1 SGHTS and CDR2 YDEGEE. The CDR3 spans 13 residues. Deletions cut 0 bases from V and 8 bases from J, with 9 bases between. CDR3: CASSLAQGHTIYF. The CDR3 DNA sequence: TGTGCCAGCAGCTTGGCGCAGGGCCACACCATATATTTT. Combining the CDR3 with reference TRBV5-8 and TRBJ1-3 gives the whole variable domain EAGVTQSPTHLIKTRGQQATLRCSPISGHTSVYWYQQALGLGLQFLLWYDEGEERNRGNFPPRFSGRQFPNYSSELNVNALELEDSALYLCASSLAQGHTIYFGEGSWLTVV.

The chain carries TRBV6-1 and TRBJ1-4, with D hard to call. CDR1 is MNHNS and CDR2 is SASEGT in the germline V gene. The CDR3 loop spans 14 amino acids. V lost 0 bases and J 8 bases, leaving 10 bases between the germline ends. CDR3 nucleotide sequence: TGTGCCAGCAGTGAAGCGGAGGTCTTGGAAAAACTGTTTTTT. Its translation is CASSEAEVLEKLFF.

This clone was detected only once. The junction differs from germline at one of its ends, possibly a read error. The chain links TRBV7-2 to TRBJ2-7, with D maybe TRBD2 (5 bases). Germline CDR1 reads SGHTA; CDR2 reads FQGNSA. This CDR3 has 14 residues. This CDR3 is CASSFRGSSYEKYF. The CDR3 region has the DNA TGTGCCAGCAGCTTCCGAGGGAGCTCCTACGAGAAGTACTTC.

This chain uses TRBV4-2 with TRBJ2-3; 7 nucleotides match TRBD2. Unmatched junction bases numbered 3, after V lost 1 base and J lost 5 bases. This CDR3 has 14 amino acids. Looked up from germline, CDR1 is LGHNA and CDR2 is YNFKEQ. CDR3 in amino acids: CASSQGLALDTQYF. The CDR3 DNA is TGTGCCAGCAGCCAAGGACTAGCCCTAGATACGCAGTATTTT.

The V gene is TRBV4-2, the J gene TRBJ2-1; 7 bases agree with TRBD2. This CDR3 has 16 amino acids. J was trimmed by 2 bases and V by 1 base; bases with no gene match: 5. The V gene's germline CDR1 is LGHNA and CDR2 YNFKEQ. The CDR3 nucleotides read TGTGCCAGCAGCCAAGCGGGACTAACGACCTACAATGAGCAGTTCTTC. This translates into CASSQAGLTTYNEQFF.

The chain carries TRBV28 and TRBJ1-1, with D tentatively TRBD1 (5 bases). CDR1 is MDHEN and CDR2 is SYDVKM in the germline V gene. The CDR3 spans 17 residues. Trimming left V 6 bases short and J 1 base short, with 21 bases between. As DNA, the CDR3 is TGTGCCAGCAGATCCGCGGGGGTAGGCCCAAAGAACACTGAAGCTTTCTTT. Residues: CASRSAGVGPKNTEAFF.

The rearrangement joins TRBV5-1 to TRBJ1-1, with 7 bases identical to TRBD1. The CDR3 has 16 residues. Germline V CDR1 and CDR2: SGHRS, YFSETQ. Trimming cost V 2 bases and J 0 bases; bases outside gene matches: 7. The CDR3 DNA reads as TGCGCCAGCAGCTTTGGGATCGACAGGGTGAACACTGAAGCTTTCTTT. Residues: CASSFGIDRVNTEAFF.

The chain carries TRBV5-1 and TRBJ2-7; tentatively, D is TRBD1 (7 bases). CDR1 SGHRS and CDR2 YFSETQ come from the germline V gene. This CDR3 region has 14 residues. Between the trimmed V and J ends, which lost 4 bases and 5 bases, there was a span of 16 bases. The CDR3: CASSGGDRLNEQYF. CDR3 nucleotides: TGCGCCAGCAGCGGAGGGGACAGACTGAACGAGCAGTACTTC.

This chain uses TRBV25-1 with TRBJ2-7; a possible D gene is TRBD1 (7 bases). V gave up 4 bases and J gave up 2 bases, with 15 bases separating them. This CDR3 comprises 15 residues. CDR1 and CDR2 (germline): MGHDK, SYGVNS. CDR3 amino acids: CASSGRDRGTYEQYF. The CDR3 DNA follows: TGTGCCAGCAGTGGGAGGGACAGAGGAACCTACGAGCAGTACTTC.

The CDR3 DNA is TGCAGCGTGGGGCGAGAGACCCAGTACTTC. This gives the protein CSVGRETQYF. V gene TRBV29-1 combines with J gene TRBJ2-5, with a possible D match to TRBD1 (5 bases). Germline values: CDR1 SQVTM, CDR2 ANQGSEA. The CDR3 length is 10 residues. Trimming took 6 bases from V and 4 from J, leaving 6 bases between them.

The chain is built from TRBV7-6 and TRBJ1-5, with 9 nucleotides matching TRBD1. V lost 5 bases to trimming and J lost 0 bases; unmatched junction nucleotides: 11. The length of the CDR3 is 18 residues. Germline V gives CDR1 SGHVS, CDR2 FNYEAQ. The CDR3 DNA reads TGTGCCAGCAGCCTCCGGCCACAGGGGGCTGGTAGCAATCAGCCCCAGCATTTT. This sequence encodes CASSLRPQGAGSNQPQHF.

The chain recombines TRBV12-5 with TRBJ1-4; D is ambiguous. This CDR3 region has 11 residues. V gave up 3 bases and J gave up 8 bases, with 4 bases separating them. CDR1 LGHNT and CDR2 FRNRAP come from the germline V gene. CDR3 in amino acids: CASGFQEKLFF. Written as DNA, the CDR3 is TGTGCTAGTGGTTTTCAGGAAAAACTGTTTTTT.